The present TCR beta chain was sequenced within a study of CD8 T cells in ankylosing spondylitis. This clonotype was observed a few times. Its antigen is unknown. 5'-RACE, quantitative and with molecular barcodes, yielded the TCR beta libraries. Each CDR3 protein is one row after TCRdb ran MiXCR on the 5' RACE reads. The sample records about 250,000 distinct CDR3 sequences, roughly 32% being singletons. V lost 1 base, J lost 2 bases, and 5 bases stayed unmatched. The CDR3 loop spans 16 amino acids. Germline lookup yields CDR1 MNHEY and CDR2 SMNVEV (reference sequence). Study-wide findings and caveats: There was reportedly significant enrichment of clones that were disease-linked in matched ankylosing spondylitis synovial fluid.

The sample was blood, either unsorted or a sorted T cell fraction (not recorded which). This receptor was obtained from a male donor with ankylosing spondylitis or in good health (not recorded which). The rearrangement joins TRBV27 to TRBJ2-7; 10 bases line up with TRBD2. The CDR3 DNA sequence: TGTGCCAGCAGTTTATTAGCGGGGGGCATACCCTACGAGCAGTACTTC. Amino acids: CASSLLAGGIPYEQYF.